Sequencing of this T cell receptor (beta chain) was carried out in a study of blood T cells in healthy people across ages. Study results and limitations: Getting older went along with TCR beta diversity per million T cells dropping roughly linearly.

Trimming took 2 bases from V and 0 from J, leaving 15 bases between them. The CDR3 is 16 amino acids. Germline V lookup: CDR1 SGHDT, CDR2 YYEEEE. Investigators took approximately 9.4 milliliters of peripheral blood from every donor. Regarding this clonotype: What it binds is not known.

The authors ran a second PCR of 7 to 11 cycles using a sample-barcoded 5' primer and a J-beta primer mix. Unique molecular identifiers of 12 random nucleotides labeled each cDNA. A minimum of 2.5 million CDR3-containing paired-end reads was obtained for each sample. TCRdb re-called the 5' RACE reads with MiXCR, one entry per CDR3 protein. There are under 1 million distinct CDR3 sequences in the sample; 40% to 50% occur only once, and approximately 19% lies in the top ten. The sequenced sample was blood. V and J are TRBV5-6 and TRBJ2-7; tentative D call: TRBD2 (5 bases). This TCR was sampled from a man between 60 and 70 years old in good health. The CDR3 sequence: CASSFWLRGSSYEQYF. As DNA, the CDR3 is TGTGCCAGCAGCTTCTGGCTTCGGGGTAGCTCCTACGAGCAGTACTTC.